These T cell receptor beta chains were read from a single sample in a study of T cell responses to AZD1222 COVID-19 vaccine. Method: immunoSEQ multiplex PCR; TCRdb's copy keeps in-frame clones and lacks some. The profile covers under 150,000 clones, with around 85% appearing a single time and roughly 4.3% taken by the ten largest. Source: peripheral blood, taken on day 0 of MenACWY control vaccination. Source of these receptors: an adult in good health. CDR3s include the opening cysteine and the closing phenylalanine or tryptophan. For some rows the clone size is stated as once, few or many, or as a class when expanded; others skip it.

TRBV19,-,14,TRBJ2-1,CASRLGGGYNEQFF
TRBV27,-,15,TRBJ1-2,CASSLSRDTNYGYTF
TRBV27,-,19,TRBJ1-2,CASSLLSRASGGVFGGYTF
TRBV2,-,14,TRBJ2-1,CASSGLAGYNEQFF
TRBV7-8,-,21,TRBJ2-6,CASSLVLRGHKMNSGANVLTF
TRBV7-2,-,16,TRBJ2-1,CASSPRTGLTYNEQFF
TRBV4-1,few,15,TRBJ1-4,CASSPRTRGYEKLFF
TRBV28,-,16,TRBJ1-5,CASSLGSRGARQPQHF
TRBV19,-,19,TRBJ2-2,CASSIQTLDRQISSGELFF
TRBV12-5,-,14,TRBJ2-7,CASGPNRSLYEQYF
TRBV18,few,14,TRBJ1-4,CASSPTATNEKLFF
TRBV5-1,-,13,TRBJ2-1,CASSSSSYNEQFF
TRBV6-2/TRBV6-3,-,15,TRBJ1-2,CASSRPGRGFYGYTF
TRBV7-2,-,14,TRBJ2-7,CASSFSGGDREQYF
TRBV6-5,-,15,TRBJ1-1,CASSPAGTGNTEAFF
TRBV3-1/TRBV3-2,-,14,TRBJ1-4,CASSQDTSNEKLFF
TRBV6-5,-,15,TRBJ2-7,CASSLDNSPSYEQYF
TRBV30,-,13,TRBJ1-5,CAWSHGSNQPQHF
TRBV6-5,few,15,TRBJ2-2,CASSYSTTNTGELFF
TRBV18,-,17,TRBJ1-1,CASSPTGGGTGNTEAFF
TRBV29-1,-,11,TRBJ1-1,CSVLFGTEAFF
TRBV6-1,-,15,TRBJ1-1,CASSDGTGVYTEAFF
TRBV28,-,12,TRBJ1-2,CASSLGSYGYTF
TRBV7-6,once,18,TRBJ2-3,CASSLRTPTGRAPDTQYF
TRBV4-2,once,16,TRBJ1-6,CASRYLGGGYNSPLHF
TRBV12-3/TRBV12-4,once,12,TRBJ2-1,CASRDLYNEQFF
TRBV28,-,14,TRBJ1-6,CASSLRRINSPLHF
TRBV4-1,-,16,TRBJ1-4,CASSQQPQLNGEKLFF
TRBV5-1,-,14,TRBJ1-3,CASSLGVSGNTIYF
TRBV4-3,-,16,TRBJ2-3,CASSQDFGTATDTQYF
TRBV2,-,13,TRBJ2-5,CASSGGARETQYF
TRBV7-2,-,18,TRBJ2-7,CASSLRRGQGATAYEQYF
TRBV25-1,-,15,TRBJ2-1,CASSEYFAGPDEQFF
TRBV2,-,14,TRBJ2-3,CASNGGGGTDTQYF
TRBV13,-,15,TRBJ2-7,CASSHHSGGVGEQYF
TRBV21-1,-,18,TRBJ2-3,CASTWMLAGGPSTDTQYF
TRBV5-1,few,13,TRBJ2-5,CASSVTGQETQYF
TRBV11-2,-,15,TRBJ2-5,CASSHGTGFGETQYF
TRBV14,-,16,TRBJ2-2,CASSQEHSVDTGELFF
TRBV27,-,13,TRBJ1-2,CASSFQRGGGYTF
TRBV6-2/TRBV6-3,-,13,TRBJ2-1,CASSYTDLPRRFF
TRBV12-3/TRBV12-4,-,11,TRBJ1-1,CASSLATEAFF
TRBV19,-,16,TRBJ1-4,CASSIGRQGVGEKLFF
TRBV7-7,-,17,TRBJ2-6,CASSPGRGVSGANVLTF
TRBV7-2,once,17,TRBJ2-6,CASSLGRTRSGANVLTF
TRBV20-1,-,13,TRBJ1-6,CSASYGERSPLHF
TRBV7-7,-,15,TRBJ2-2,CASGPGSAGTGELFF
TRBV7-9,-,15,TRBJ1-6,CASSLADRANSPLHF
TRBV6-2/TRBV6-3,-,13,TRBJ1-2,CASSPDRTYGYTF
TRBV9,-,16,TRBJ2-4,CASSVGSDRAKNIQYF
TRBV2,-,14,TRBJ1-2,CASSENGANYGYTF
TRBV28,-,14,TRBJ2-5,CASNILAGTETQYF
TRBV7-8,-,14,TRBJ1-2,CASSLGTGNYGYTF